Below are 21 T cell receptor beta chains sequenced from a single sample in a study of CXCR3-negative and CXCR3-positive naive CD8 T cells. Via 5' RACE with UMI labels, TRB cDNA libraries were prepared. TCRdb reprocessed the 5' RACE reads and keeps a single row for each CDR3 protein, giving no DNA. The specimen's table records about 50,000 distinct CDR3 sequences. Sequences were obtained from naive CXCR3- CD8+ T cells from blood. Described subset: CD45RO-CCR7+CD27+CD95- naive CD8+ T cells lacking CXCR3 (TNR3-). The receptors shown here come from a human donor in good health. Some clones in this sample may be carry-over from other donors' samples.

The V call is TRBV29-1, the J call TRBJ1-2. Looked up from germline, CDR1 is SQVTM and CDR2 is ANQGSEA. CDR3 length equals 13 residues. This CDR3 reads CSVETLEGYGYTF.

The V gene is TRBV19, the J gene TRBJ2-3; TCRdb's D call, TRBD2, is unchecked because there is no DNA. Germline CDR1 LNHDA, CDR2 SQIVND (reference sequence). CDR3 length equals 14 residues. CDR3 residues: CASSAGVKTDTQYF.

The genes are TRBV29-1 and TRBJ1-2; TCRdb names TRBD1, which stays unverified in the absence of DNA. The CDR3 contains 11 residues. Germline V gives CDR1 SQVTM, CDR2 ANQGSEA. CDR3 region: CSVGQGYGYTF.

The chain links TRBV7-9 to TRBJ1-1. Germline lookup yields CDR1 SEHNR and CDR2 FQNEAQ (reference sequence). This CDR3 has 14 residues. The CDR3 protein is CASSPRSINTEAFF.

The CDR3 loop is CSVVAGAPYNEQFF. J is TRBJ2-1 and V is TRBV29-1; the D call of TRBD1 rests on TCRdb alone, since no DNA is present to check it. This CDR3 has 14 amino acids. Germline V lookup: CDR1 SQVTM, CDR2 ANQGSEA.

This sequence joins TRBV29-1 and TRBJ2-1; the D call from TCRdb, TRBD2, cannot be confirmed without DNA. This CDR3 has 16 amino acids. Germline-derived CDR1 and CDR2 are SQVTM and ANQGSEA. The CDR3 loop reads CSVEIAGDGSYNEQFF.

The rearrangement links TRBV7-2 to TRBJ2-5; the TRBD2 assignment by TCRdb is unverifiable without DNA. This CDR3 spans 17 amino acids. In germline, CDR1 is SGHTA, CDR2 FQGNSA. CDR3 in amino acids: CASSAKTWAPTQETQYF.

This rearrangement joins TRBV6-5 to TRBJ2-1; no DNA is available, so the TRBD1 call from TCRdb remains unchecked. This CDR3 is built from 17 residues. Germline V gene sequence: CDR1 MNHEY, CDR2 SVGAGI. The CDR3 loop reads CASSKGTPQPSYNEQFF.

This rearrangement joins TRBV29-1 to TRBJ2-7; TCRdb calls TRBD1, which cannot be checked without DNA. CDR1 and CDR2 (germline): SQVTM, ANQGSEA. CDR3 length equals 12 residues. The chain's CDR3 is CSVEEDRGEQYF.

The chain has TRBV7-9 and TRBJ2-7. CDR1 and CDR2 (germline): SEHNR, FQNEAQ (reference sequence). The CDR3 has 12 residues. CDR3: CASSSYSGEQYF.

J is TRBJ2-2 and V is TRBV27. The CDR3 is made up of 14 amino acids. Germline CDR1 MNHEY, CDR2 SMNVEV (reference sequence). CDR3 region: CASSLRLNTGELFF.

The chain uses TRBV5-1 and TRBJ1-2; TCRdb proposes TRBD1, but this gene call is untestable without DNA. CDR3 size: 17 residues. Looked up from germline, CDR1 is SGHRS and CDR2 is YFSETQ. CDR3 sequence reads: CASRYSPGQGARDGYTF.

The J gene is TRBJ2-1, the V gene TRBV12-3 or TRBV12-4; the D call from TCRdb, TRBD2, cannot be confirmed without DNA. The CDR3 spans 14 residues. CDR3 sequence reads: CASKPSGGAFEQFF.

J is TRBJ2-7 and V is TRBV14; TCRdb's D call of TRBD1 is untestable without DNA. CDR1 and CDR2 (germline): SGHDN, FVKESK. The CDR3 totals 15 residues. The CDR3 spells CASSPQSRGTYEQYF. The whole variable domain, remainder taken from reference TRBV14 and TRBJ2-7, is EAGVTQFPSHSVIEKGQTVTLRCDPISGHDNLYWYRRVMGKEIKFLLHFVKESKQDESGMPNNRFLAERTGGTYSTLKVQPAELEDSGVYFCASSPQSRGTYEQYFGPGTRLTVT.

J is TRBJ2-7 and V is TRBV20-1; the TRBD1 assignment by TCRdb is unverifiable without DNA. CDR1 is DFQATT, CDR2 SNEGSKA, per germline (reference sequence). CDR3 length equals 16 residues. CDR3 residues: CSASSWGREGIYEQYF.

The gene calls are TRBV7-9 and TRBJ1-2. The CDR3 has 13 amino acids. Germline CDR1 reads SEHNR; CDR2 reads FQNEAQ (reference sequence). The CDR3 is CASSHPVGSGYTF. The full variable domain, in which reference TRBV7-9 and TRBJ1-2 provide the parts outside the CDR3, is DTGVSQNPRHKITKRGQNVTFRCDPISEHNRLYWYRQTLGQGPEFLTYFQNEAQLEKSRLLSDRFSAERPKGSFSTLEIQRTEQGDSAMYLCASSHPVGSGYTFGSGTRLTVV.

The chain's CDR3 is CASSADLVSNQPQHF. The chain carries TRBV7-2 and TRBJ1-5. This CDR3 has 15 amino acids. The germline CDR1 and CDR2 sequences are SGHTA and FQGNSA.

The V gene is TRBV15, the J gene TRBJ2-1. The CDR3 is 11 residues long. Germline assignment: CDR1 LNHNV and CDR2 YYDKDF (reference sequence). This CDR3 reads CATSRFNEQFF.

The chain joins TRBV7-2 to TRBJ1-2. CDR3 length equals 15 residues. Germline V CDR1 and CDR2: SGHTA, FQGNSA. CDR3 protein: CASSPLPGPNYGYTF.

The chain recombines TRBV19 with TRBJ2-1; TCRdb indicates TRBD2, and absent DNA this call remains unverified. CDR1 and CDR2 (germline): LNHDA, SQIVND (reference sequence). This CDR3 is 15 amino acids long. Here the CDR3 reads CASSMLGTSMIEQFF.

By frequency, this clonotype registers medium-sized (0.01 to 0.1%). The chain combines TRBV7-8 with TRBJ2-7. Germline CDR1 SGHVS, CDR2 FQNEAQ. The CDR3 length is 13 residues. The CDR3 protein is CASSSSPSYEQYF.